This TCR beta chain was documented in a study of T cells in Graves' hyperthyroidism and ophthalmopathy. Background on the study: Peripheral blood sampling occurred at initial diagnosis, before any treatment.

The study's findings and limits: Among clonotypes expanded in thyroid above 0.001, most were also found in blood.

This clonotype showed up many times. Its target is not known. Using RNA transcripts as the source, TCR beta CDR3 regions were amplified. HTBI primers were employed in a first-round RT-PCR of the TCR CDR3. TCRdb processed the multiplex PCR reads anew with MiXCR; each CDR3 protein has one entry. The sample carries some 420,000 distinct CDR3 sequences, about an eighth recorded once. Germline loops: CDR1 WSHSY, CDR2 SAAADI. The CDR3 contains 16 residues. J lost 3 bases, V lost 6 bases, and 12 bases had no gene match. For Graves' hyperthyroidism to be stable, ophthalmopathy could not progress within 18 months.

The rearrangement uses TRBV10-2 and TRBJ2-7, with 9 bases aligning to TRBD1. What was sequenced was blood. This clonotype originated in a woman between 18 and 29 years old with Graves' hyperthyroidism. CDR3 in DNA: TGCGCCAGCAGCCAGCAGCCGGGACAGGGAATCTACGAGCAGTACTTC. This gives the protein CASSQQPGQGIYEQYF.